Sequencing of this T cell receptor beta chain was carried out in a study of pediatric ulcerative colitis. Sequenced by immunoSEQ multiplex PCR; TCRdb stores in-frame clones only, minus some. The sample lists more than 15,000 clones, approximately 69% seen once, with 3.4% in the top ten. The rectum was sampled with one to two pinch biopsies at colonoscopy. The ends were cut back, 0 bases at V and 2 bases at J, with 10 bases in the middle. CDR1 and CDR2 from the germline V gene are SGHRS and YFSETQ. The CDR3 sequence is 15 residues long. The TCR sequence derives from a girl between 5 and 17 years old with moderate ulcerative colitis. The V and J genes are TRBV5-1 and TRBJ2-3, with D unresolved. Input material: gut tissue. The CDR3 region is CASSLAPSNTDTQYF. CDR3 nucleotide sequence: TGCGCCAGCAGCTTGGCCCCCTCGAACACAGATACGCAGTATTTT.